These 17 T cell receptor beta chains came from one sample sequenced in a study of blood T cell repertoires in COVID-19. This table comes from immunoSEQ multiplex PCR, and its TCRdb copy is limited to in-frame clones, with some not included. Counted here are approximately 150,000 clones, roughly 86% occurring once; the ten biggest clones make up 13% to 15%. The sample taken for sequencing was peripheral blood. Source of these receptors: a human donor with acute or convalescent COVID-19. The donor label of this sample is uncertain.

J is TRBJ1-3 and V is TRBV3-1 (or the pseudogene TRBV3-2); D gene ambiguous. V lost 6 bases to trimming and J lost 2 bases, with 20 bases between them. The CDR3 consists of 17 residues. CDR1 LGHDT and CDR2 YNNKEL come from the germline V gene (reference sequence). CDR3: CASSQIRSTGTGNTIYF. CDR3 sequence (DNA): TGTGCCAGCAGTCAGATCAGGTCGACCGGCACTGGAAACACCATATATTTT.

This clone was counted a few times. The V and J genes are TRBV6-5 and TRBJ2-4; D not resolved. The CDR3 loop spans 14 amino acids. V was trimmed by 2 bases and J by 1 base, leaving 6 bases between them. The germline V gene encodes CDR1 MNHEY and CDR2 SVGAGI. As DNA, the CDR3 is TGTGCCAGCAGTTACGGCAGGGCCAAAAACATTCAGTACTTC. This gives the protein CASSYGRAKNIQYF.

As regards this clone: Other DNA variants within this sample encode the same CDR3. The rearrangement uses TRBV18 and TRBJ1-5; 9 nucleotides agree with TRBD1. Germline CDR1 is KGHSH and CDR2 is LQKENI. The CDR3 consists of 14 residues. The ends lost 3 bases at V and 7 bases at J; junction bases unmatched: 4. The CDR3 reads CASSPGQGRQPQHF. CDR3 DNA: TGTGCCAGCTCACCGGGACAGGGCCGCCAGCCCCAGCATTTT.

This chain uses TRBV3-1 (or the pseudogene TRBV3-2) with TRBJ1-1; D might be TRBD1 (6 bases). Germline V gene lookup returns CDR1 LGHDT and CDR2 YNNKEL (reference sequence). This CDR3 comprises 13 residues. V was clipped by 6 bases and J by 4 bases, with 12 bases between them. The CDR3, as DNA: TGTGCCAGCAGTCTTAAAGGGGGCACTGAAGCTTTCTTT. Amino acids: CASSLKGGTEAFF.

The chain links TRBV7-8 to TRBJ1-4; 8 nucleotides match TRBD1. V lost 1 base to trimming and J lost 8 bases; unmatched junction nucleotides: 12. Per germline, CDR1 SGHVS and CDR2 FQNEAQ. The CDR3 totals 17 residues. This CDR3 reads CASSLGGRTGQGEKLFF. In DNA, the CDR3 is TGTGCCAGCAGCTTAGGGGGGAGGACAGGGCAAGGGGAAAAACTGTTTTTT.

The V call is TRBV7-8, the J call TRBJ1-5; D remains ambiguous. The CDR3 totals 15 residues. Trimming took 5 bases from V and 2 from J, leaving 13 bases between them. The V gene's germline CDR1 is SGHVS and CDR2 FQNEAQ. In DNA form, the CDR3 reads TGTGCCAGCAGCCGAGACCTGGCGGGCAATCAGCCCCAGCATTTT. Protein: CASSRDLAGNQPQHF.

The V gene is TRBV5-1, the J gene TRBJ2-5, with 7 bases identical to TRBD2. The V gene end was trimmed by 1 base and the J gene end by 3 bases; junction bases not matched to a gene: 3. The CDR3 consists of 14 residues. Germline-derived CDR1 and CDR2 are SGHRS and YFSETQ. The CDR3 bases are TGCGCCAGCAGCTTGATCCTAGCGGAAGAGACCCAGTACTTC. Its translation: CASSLILAEETQYF.

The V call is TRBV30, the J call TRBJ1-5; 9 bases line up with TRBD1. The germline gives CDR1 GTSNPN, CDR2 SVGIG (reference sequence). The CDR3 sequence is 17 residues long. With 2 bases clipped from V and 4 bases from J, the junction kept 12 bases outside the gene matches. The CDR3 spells CAWSRGSGTGWNQPQHF. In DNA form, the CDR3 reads TGTGCCTGGAGTCGGGGATCTGGGACAGGGTGGAATCAGCCCCAGCATTTT.

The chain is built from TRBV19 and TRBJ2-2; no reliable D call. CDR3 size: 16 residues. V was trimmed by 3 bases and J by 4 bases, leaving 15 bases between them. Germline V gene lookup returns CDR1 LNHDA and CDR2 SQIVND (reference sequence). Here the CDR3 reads CASSIPSIATTGELFF. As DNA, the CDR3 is TGTGCCAGTAGTATTCCCTCTATAGCTACCACCGGGGAGCTGTTTTTT.

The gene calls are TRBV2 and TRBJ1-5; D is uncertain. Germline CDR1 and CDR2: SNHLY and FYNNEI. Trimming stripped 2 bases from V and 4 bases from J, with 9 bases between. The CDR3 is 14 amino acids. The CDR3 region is CASSEWAENQPQHF. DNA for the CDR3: TGTGCCAGCAGTGAATGGGCCGAGAATCAGCCCCAGCATTTT.

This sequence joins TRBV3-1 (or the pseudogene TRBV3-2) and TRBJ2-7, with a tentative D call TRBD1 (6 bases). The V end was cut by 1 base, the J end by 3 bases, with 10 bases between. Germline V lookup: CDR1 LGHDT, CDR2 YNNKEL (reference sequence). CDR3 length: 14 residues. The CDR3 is CASSQATGGYEQYF. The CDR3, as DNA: TGTGCCAGCAGCCAAGCGACAGGCGGCTACGAGCAGTACTTC.

CDR3 sequence: CASSLVRGRTGELFF. CDR3 nucleotides: TGTGCCAGCAGCTTAGTTAGGGGTCGGACCGGGGAGCTGTTTTTT. The J gene is TRBJ2-2, the V gene TRBV7-9, with a tentative D call TRBD1 (5 bases). V was shortened by 1 base and J by 5 bases, with 11 bases between the two germline ends. Per germline, CDR1 SEHNR and CDR2 FQNEAQ (reference sequence). The CDR3 sequence is 15 residues long.

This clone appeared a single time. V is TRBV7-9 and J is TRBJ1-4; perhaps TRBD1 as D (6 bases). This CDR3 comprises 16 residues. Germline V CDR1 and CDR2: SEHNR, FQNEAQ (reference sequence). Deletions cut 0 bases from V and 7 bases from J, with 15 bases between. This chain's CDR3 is CASSLASGGITEKLFF. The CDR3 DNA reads TGTGCCAGCAGCTTAGCGTCGGGGGGCATAACTGAAAAACTGTTTTTT. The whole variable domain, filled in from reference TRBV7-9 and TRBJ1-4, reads DTGVSQNPRHKITKRGQNVTFRCDPISEHNRLYWYRQTLGQGPEFLTYFQNEAQLEKSRLLSDRFSAERPKGSFSTLEIQRTEQGDSAMYLCASSLASGGITEKLFFGSGTQLSVL.

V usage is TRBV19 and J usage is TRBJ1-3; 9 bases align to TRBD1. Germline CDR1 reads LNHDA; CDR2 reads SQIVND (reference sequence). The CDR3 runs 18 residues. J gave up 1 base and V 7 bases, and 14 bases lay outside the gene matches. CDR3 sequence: CASIPGQGQRRSGNTIYF. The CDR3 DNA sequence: TGTGCCAGTATTCCGGGACAGGGCCAACGGAGATCTGGAAACACCATATATTTT.

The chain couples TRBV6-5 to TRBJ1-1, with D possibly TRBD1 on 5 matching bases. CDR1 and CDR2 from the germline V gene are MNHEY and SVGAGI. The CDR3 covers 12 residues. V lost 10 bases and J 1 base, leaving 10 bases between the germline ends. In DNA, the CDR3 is TGTGCCACCAAGACAGCGAACACTGAAGCTTTCTTT. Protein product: CATKTANTEAFF.

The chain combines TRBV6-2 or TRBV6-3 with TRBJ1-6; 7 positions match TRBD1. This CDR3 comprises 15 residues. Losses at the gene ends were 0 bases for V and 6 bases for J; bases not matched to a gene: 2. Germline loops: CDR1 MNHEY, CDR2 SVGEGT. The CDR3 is CASSYSNRGNSPLHF. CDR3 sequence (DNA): TGTGCCAGCAGTTACTCGAACAGGGGTAATTCACCCCTCCACTTT.

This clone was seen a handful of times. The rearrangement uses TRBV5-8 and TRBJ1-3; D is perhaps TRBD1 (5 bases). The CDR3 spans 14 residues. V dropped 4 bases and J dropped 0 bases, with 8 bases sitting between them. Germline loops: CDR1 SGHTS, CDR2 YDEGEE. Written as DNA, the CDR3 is TGTGCCAGCAGCCGACAGTTCTCTGGAAACACCATATATTTT. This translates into CASSRQFSGNTIYF. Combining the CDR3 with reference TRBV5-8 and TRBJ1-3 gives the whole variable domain EAGVTQSPTHLIKTRGQQATLRCSPISGHTSVYWYQQALGLGLQFLLWYDEGEERNRGNFPPRFSGRQFPNYSSELNVNALELEDSALYLCASSRQFSGNTIYFGEGSWLTVV.